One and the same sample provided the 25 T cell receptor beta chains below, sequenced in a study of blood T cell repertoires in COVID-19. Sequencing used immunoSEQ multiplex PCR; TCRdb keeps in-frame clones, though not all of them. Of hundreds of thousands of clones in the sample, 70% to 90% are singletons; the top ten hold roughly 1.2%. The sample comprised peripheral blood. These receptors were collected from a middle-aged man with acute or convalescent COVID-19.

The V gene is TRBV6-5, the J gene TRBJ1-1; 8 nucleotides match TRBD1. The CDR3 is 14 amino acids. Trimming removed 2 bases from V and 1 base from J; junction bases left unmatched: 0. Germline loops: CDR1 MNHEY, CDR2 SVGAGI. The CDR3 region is CASSYTGGNTEAFF. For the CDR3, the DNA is TGTGCCAGCAGTTACACAGGGGGGAACACTGAAGCTTTCTTT.

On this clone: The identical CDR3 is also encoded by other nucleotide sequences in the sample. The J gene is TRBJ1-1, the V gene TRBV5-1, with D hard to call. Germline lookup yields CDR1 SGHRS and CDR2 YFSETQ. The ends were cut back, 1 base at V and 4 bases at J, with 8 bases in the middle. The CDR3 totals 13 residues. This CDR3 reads CASSLRGGTEAFF. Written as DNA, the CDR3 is TGCGCCAGCAGCTTGCGGGGAGGCACTGAAGCTTTCTTT.

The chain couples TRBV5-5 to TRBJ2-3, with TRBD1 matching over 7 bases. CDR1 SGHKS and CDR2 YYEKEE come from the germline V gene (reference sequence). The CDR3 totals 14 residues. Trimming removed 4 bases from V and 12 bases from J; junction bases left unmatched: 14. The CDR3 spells CASSVDLRDSKQYF. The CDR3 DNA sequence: TGTGCCAGCAGCGTCGACCTCCGGGACAGTAAACAGTATTTT.

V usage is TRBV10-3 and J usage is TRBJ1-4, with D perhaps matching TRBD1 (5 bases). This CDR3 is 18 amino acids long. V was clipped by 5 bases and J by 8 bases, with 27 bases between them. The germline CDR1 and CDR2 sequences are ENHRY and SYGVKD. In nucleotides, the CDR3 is TGTGCCATCAGTCCCCACACCGGGACGGACGGGGGACGAGAAAAACTGTTTTTT. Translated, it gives CAISPHTGTDGGREKLFF.

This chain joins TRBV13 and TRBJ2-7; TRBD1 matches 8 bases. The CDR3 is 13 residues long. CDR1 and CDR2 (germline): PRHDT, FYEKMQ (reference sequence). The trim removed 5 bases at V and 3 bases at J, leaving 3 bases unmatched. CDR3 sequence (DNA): TGTGCCAGCAGCCTCGGGACAGGCTACGAGCAGTACTTC. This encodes CASSLGTGYEQYF.

The CDR3 sequence: CATSDSGESGNQPQHF. The CDR3 DNA reads TGTGCCACCAGTGATTCAGGGGAGTCTGGCAATCAGCCCCAGCATTTT. The chain combines TRBV24-1 with TRBJ1-5; tentatively, D is TRBD1 (6 bases). The germline V gene encodes CDR1 KGHDR and CDR2 SFDVKD. The CDR3 totals 16 residues. V lost 2 bases and J 2 bases, leaving 12 bases between the germline ends.

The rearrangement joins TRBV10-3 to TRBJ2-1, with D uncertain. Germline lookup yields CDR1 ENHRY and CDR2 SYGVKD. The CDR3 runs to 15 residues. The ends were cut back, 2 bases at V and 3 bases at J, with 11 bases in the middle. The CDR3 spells CAISEGDINYNEQFF. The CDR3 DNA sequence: TGTGCCATCAGTGAGGGTGACATCAACTACAATGAGCAGTTCTTC.

CDR3 in DNA: TGCGCCAGCAGCCAGCCCATGGTCGGGGGGATGCCGCAGTATTTT. Its translation is CASSQPMVGGMPQYF. The chain combines TRBV4-1 with TRBJ2-3; 7 bases agree with TRBD2. Trimming cost V 3 bases and J 10 bases; bases outside gene matches: 13. CDR1 is MGHRA and CDR2 is YSYEKL in the germline V gene. The CDR3 extends over 15 amino acids.

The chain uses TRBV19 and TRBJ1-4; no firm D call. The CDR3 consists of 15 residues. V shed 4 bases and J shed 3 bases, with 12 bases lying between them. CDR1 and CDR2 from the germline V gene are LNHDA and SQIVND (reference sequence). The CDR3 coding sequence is TGTGCCAGTAGTAGAAACAACAATCCTAATGAAAAACTGTTTTTT. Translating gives CASSRNNNPNEKLFF.

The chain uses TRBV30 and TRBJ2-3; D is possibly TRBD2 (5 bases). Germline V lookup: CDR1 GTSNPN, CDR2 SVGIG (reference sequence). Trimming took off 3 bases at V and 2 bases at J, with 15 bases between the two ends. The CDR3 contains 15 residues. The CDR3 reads CAWSGEGRLTDTQYF. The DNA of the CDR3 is TGTGCCTGGAGCGGAGAGGGCCGCCTCACAGATACGCAGTATTTT. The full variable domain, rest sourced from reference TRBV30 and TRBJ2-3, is SQTIHQWPATLVQPVGSPLSLECTVEGTSNPNLYWYRQAAGRGLQLLFYSVGIGQISSEVPQNLSASRPQDRQFILSSKKLLLSDSGFYLCAWSGEGRLTDTQYFGPGTRLTVL.

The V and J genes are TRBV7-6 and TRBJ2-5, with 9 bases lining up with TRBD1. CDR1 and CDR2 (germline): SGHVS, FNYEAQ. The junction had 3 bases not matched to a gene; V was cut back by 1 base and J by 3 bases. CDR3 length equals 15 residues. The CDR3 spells CASSLGTGGKETQYF. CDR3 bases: TGTGCCAGCAGCTTAGGCACAGGGGGCAAAGAGACCCAGTACTTC.

CDR3 coding DNA: TGCAGCGGTCAGATACAGGGTAACACTGAAGCTTTCTTT. Its protein is CSGQIQGNTEAFF. The V and J genes are TRBV29-1 and TRBJ1-1; tentative D call: TRBD1 (6 bases). The V end was cut by 7 bases, the J end by 2 bases, with 14 bases between. The germline V gene encodes CDR1 SQVTM and CDR2 ANQGSEA. This CDR3 has 13 residues.

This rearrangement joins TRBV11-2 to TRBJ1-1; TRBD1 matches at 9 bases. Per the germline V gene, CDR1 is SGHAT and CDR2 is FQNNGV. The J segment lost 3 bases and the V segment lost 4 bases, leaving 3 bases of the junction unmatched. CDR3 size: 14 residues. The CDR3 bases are TGTGCCAGCAGCTATGGACAGGGGTACACTGAAGCTTTCTTT. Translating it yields CASSYGQGYTEAFF.

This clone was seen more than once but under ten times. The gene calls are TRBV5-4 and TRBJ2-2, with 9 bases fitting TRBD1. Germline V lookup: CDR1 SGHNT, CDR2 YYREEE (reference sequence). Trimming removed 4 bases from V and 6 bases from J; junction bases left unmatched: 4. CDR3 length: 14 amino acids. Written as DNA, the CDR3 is TGTGCCAGCAGCGTTACAGGGGGCTCCGGGGAGCTGTTTTTT. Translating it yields CASSVTGGSGELFF.

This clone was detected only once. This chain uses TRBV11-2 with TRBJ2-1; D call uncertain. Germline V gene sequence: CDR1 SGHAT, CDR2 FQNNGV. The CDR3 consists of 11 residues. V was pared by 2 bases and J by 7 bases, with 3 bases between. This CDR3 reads CASSLINEQFF. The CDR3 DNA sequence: TGTGCCAGCAGCTTAATAAATGAGCAGTTCTTC.

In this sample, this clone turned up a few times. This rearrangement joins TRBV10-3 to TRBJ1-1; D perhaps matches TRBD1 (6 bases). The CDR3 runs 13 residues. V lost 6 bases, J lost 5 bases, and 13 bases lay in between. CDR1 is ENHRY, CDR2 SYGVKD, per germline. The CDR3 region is CAISDRQGTEAFF. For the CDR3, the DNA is TGTGCCATCAGCGACAGGCAAGGGACTGAAGCTTTCTTT.

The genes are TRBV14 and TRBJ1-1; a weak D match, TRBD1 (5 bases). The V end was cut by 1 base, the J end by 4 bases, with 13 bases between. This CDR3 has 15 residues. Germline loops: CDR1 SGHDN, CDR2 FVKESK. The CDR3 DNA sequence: TGTGCCAGCAGCCAAGCTCGGGGGAGGCGCACTGAAGCTTTCTTT. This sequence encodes CASSQARGRRTEAFF.

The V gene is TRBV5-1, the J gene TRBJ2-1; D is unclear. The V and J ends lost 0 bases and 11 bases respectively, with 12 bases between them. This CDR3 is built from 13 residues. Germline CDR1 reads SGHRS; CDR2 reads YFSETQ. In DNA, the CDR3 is TGCGCCAGCAGCTTGGCCGCCGAGAATCAGCAGTTCTTC. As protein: CASSLAAENQQFF.

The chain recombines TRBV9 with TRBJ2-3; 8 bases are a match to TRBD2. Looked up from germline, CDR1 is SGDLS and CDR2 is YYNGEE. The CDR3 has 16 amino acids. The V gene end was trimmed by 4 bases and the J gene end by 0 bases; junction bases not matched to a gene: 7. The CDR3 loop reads CASSPGASGSTDTQYF. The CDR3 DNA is TGTGCCAGCAGCCCAGGGGCTAGCGGGAGCACAGATACGCAGTATTTT. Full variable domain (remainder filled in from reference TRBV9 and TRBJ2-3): DSGVTQTPKHLITATGQRVTLRCSPRSGDLSVYWYQQSLDQGLQFLIQYYNGEERAKGNILERFSAQQFPDLHSELNLSSLELGDSALYFCASSPGASGSTDTQYFGPGTRLTVL.

The CDR3 DNA follows: TGTGCCAGTAGTATCGCCTCCGATGACAGGGAACGTGGCTACACCTTC. This sequence encodes CASSIASDDRERGYTF. V gene TRBV19 combines with J gene TRBJ1-2; 7 bases match TRBD1. Per germline, CDR1 LNHDA and CDR2 SQIVND (reference sequence). V gave up 3 bases and J gave up 7 bases; unmatched junction bases: 14. This CDR3 has 16 amino acids. The whole variable domain, filled in from reference TRBV19 and TRBJ1-2, reads DGGITQSPKYLFRKEGQNVTLSCEQNLNHDAMYWYRQDPGQGLRLIYYSQIVNDFQKGDIAEGYSVSREKKESFPLTVTSAQKNPTAFYLCASSIASDDRERGYTFGSGTRLTVV.

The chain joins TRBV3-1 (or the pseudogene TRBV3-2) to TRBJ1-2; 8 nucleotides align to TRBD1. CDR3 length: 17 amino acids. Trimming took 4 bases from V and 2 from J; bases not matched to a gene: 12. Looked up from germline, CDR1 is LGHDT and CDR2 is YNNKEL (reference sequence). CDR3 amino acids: CASSRQGSVALNYGYTF. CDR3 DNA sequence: TGTGCCAGCAGCCGACAGGGGTCCGTTGCACTAAACTATGGCTACACCTTC.

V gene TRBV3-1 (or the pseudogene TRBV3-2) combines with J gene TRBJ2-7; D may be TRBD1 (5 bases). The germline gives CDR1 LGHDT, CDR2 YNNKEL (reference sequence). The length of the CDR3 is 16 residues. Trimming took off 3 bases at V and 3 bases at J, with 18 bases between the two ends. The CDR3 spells CASSHPTQGIGYEQYF. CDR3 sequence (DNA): TGTGCCAGCAGCCATCCAACTCAGGGTATCGGCTACGAGCAGTACTTC.

CDR3 residues: CASGSLSSYNEQFF. CDR3 sequence (DNA): TGTGCCAGCGGGAGCCTGAGCTCCTACAATGAGCAGTTCTTC. V and J are TRBV6-5 and TRBJ2-1; D might be TRBD2 (5 bases). Germline V lookup: CDR1 MNHEY, CDR2 SVGAGI. Trimming took 8 bases from V and 0 from J, leaving 11 bases between them. The CDR3 spans 14 residues.

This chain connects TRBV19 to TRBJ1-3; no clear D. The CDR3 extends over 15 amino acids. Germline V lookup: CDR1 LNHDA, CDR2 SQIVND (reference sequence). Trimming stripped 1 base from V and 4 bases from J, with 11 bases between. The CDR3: CASSIGRGSGNTIYF. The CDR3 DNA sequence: TGTGCCAGTAGTATAGGACGAGGATCCGGAAACACCATATATTTT.

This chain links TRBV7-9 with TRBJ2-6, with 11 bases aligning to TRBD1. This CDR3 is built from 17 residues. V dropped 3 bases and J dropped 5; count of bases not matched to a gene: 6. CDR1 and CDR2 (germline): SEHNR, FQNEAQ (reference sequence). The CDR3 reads CASSFRTGGVRANVLTF. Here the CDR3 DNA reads TGTGCCAGCAGCTTTAGGACAGGGGGCGTTAGGGCCAACGTCCTGACTTTC.